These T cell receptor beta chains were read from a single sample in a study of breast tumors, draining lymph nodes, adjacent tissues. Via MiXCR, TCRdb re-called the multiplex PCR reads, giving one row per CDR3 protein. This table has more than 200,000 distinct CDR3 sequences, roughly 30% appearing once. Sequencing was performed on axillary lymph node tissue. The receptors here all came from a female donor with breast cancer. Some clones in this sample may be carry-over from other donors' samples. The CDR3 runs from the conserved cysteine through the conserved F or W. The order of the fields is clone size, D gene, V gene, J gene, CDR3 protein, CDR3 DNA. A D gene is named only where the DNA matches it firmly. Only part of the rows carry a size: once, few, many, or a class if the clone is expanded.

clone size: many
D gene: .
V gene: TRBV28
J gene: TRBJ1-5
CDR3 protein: CASSLDRTQNQPQHF
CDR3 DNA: TGTGCCAGCAGTTTAGACCGGACCCAGAATCAGCCCCAGCATTTT

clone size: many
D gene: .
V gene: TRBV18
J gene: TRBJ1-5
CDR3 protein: CASSPDLDQPQHF
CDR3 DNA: TGTGCCAGCTCACCAGACCTGGATCAGCCCCAGCATTTT

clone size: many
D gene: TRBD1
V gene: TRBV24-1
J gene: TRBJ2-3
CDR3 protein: CATSDQRQGGTDTQYF
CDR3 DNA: TGTGCCACCAGTGATCAAAGACAGGGGGGCACAGATACGCAGTATTTT

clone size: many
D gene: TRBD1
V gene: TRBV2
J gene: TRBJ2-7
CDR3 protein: CATEIPGQGLYEQYF
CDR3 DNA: TGTGCCACCGAGATACCGGGACAGGGACTCTACGAGCAGTACTTC

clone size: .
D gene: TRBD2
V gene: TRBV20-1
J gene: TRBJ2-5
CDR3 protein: CSAKRQAGGRETQYF
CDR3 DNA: TGCAGTGCTAAACGACAAGCGGGGGGACGTGAGACCCAGTACTTC

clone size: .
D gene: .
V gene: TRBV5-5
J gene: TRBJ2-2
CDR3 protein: CASSLHYTGMNTGELFF
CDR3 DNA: TGTGCCAGCAGCTTGCACTACACGGGGATGAACACCGGGGAGCTGTTTTTT

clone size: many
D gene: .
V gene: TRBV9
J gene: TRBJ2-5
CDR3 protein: CASSVAQETQYF
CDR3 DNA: TGTGCCAGCAGCGTAGCCCAAGAGACCCAGTACTTC

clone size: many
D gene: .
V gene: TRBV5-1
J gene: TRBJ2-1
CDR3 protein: CASSSTGWGNEQFF
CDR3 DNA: TGCGCCAGCAGCTCTACAGGTTGGGGCAATGAGCAGTTCTTC

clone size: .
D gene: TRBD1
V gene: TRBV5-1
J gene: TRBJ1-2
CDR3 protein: CASSFGTGTTRYTF
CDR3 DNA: TGCGCCAGCAGCTTTGGGACAGGGACAACGCGCTACACCTTC

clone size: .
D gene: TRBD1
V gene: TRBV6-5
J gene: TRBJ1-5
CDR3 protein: CASSYAGGGRQPQHF
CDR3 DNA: TGTGCCAGCAGTTACGCGGGAGGGGGCAGACAGCCCCAGCATTTT

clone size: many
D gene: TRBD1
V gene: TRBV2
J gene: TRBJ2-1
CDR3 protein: CASTTDRGGYEQFF
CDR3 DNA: TGTGCCAGCACCACCGACAGGGGTGGGTATGAGCAGTTCTTC

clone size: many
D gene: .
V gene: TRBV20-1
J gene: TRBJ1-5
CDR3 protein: CSGRKIYSNQPQHF
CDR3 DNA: TGCAGTGGACGGAAGATCTATAGCAATCAGCCCCAGCATTTT

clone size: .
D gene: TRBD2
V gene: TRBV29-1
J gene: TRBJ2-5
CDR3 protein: CSVGETSGRIGTQYF
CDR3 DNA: TGCAGCGTGGGAGAGACTAGCGGGAGGATCGGGACCCAGTACTTC

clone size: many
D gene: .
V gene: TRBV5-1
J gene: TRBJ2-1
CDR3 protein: CASSLARNEQFF
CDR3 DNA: TGCGCCAGCAGCTTGGCTAGAAATGAGCAGTTCTTC

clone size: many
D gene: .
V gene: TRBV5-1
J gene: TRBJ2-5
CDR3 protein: CASSFSWARGRYQETQYF
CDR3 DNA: TGCGCCAGCAGCTTTTCTTGGGCGCGGGGACGATACCAAGAGACCCAGTACTTC

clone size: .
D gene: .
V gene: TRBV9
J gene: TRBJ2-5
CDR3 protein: CASSVGARPHETQYF
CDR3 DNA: TGTGCCAGCAGCGTAGGGGCCAGGCCCCACGAGACCCAGTACTTC

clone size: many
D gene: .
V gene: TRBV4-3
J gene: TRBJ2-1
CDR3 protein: CASSPGRSSYNEQFF
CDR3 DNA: TGCGCCAGCAGCCCTGGACGGAGCTCCTACAATGAGCAGTTCTTC

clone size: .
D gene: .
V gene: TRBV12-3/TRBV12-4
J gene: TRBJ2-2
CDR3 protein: CASSFPGQRENTGELFF
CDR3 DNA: TGTGCCAGCAGTTTCCCCGGCCAGCGTGAGAACACCGGGGAGCTGTTTTTT

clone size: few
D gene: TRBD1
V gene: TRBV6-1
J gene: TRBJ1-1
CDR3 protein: CASSVGGGGTEAFF
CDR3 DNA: TGTGCCAGCAGTGTAGGGGGCGGTGGCACTGAAGCTTTCTTT

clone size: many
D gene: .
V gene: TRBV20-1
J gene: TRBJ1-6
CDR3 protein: CSARRAVDSPLHF
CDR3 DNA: TGCAGTGCTAGAAGGGCAGTAGACTCACCCCTCCACTTT

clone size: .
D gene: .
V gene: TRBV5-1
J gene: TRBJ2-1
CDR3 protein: CASCSGNPYSEQFF
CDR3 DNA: TGCGCCAGCTGTTCTGGGAATCCCTACAGCGAGCAGTTCTTC

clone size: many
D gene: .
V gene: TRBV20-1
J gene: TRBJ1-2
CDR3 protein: CSANYGYTF
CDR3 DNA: TGCAGTGCTAACTATGGCTACACCTTC

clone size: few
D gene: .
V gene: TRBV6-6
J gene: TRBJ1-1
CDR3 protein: CASSYDTEAFF
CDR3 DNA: TGTGCCAGCAGTTACGATACTGAAGCTTTCTTT

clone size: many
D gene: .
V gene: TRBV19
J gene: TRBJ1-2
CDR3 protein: CASSVQGSSNYGYTF
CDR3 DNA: TGTGCCAGTAGTGTTCAGGGGTCTTCCAACTATGGCTACACCTTC

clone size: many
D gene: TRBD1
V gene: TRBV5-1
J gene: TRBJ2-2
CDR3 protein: CASSRDRGPQSGGELFF
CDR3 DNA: TGCGCCAGCAGCCGGGACAGGGGTCCCCAGTCGGGCGGGGAGCTGTTTTTT

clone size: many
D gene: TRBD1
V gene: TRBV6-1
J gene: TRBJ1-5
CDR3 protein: CASFEQGRRNQPQHF
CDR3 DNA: TGTGCCAGCTTCGAACAGGGGCGGCGCAATCAGCCCCAGCATTTT

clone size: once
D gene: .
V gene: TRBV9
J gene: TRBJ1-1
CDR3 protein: CASSGPRGEAFF
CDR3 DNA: TGTGCCAGCAGCGGCCCTAGGGGGGAAGCTTTCTTT

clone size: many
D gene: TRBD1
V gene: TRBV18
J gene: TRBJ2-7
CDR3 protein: CASSPGGQGYEQYF
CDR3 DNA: TGTGCCAGCTCACCAGGGGGACAGGGATACGAGCAGTACTTC

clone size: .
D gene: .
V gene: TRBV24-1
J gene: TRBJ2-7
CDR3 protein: CATSESGAGTQYF
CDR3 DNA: TGTGCCACCAGTGAATCCGGGGCGGGGACGCAGTACTTC

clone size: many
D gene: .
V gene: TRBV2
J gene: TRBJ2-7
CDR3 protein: CASRGTQDEQYF
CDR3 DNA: TGTGCCAGCAGGGGTACCCAGGACGAGCAGTACTTC

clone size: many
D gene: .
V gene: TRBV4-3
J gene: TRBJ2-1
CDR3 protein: CASSHDSYNEQFF
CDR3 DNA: TGCGCCAGCAGCCACGACAGTTACAATGAGCAGTTCTTC

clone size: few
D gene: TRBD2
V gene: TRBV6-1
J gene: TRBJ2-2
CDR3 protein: CASSVGTSGRIRELFF
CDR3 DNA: TGTGCCAGCAGTGTGGGGACTAGCGGGAGGATAAGGGAGCTGTTTTTT

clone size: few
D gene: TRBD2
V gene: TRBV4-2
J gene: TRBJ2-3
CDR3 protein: CASSQGSLASGRAQDTQYF
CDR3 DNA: TGTGCCAGCAGCCAAGGGTCGCTAGCTAGCGGGAGGGCCCAGGATACGCAGTATTTT

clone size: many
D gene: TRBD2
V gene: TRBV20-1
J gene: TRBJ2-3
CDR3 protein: CSASSGGRGEGTDTQYF
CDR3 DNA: TGCAGTGCTAGTTCGGGGGGGAGGGGAGAGGGCACAGATACGCAGTATTTT

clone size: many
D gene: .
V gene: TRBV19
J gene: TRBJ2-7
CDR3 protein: CASSGLTESTTHEQYF
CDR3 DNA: TGTGCCAGTAGTGGCCTGACCGAAAGCACGACCCACGAGCAGTACTTC

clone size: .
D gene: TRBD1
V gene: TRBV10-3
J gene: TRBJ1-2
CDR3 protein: CAISEGQGGYTF
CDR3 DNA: TGTGCCATCAGTGAGGGACAGGGAGGCTACACCTTC

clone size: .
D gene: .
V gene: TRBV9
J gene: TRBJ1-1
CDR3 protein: CASSVTEGGEAFF
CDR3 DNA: TGTGCCAGCAGCGTCACAGAGGGCGGAGAAGCTTTCTTT

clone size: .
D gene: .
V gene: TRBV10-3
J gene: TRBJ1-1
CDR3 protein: CAISESSRAATEAFF
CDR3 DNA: TGTGCCATCAGTGAGAGTTCCCGGGCAGCCACTGAAGCTTTCTTT